Sequencing of this T cell receptor beta chain was carried out in a study of cytomegalovirus exposure and HLA in healthy donors. The study, taken as a whole, reports: It was reportedly the case that the classifier diagnosed cytomegalovirus status with high specificity and sensitivity. A list of approximately 160 TCR beta chains associated with cytomegalovirus was given. TCR association rates varied by HLA locus in a later analysis, with DRB1 highest and HLA-C lowest.

Germline V gene data show CDR1 as MRHNA and CDR2 as SNTAGT. The CDR3 spans 14 residues. Trimming removed 2 bases from V and 13 bases from J, with 17 bases in between. This PCR relied on a set of 60 Vbeta primers and 13 Jbeta primers. The table came from immunoSEQ multiplex PCR; TCRdb's copy has only in-frame clones and leaves some out. The sample has roughly 52,000 clones, around 62% seen once; the top ten hold 12%. To note about this clone: Its specificity is not known.

This chain connects TRBV6-4 to TRBJ1-4; TRBD1 might be the D (6 bases). The origin of this receptor is a human donor in good health. The sample consisted of PBMCs. The CDR3 nucleotides read TGTGCCAGCAGTGACACGGGGGGCAATGGGGTACTGTTTTTT. The encoded protein is CASSDTGGNGVLFF.